These T cell receptor beta chains were read from a single sample in a study of shared clonotypes between healthy human individuals. The assay was immunoSEQ multiplex PCR, and TCRdb's table has in-frame clones only and misses some. Here the sample spans around 2,100,000 clones, about 95% being singletons. Sequencing was done on a sample of naive CD8+ T cells sorted from blood. These receptor sequences come from a man younger than 35 in good health. The CDR3 runs from the conserved cysteine through the conserved F or W. D genes are given only for firm matches. Only some rows state a clone size, as once, few, many or a class for expanded clones.

v_gene: TRBV9
j_gene: TRBJ1-2
abundance: .
d_gene: .
CDR3aa: CASYSYTF
CDR3nt: TGTGCTTCCTATAGCTACACCTTC

v_gene: TRBV7-6
j_gene: TRBJ1-1
abundance: once
d_gene: .
CDR3aa: CASSARTNTEAFF
CDR3nt: TGTGCCAGCAGCGCCCGGACGAACACTGAAGCTTTCTTT

v_gene: TRBV5-1
j_gene: TRBJ2-7
abundance: .
d_gene: .
CDR3aa: CASAASGLNEQYF
CDR3nt: TGCGCCAGCGCCGCTTCGGGGCTGAACGAGCAGTACTTC

v_gene: TRBV13
j_gene: TRBJ2-5
abundance: .
d_gene: .
CDR3aa: CASSSRTGQETQYF
CDR3nt: TGTGCCAGCAGCTCCCGGACGGGACAAGAGACCCAGTACTTC

v_gene: TRBV7-9
j_gene: TRBJ1-2
abundance: .
d_gene: .
CDR3aa: CASNWGEGKIGYTF
CDR3nt: TGTGCCAGCAATTGGGGGGAGGGGAAGATTGGCTACACCTTC

v_gene: TRBV27
j_gene: TRBJ1-1
abundance: .
d_gene: .
CDR3aa: CASSLTMNTEAFF
CDR3nt: TGTGCCAGCAGTTTAACTATGAACACTGAAGCTTTCTTT

v_gene: TRBV27
j_gene: TRBJ2-7
abundance: .
d_gene: .
CDR3aa: CASSFGGGSSYEQYF
CDR3nt: TGTGCCAGCAGTTTTGGAGGGGGTTCCTCCTACGAGCAGTACTTC

v_gene: TRBV5-1
j_gene: TRBJ1-6
abundance: .
d_gene: .
CDR3aa: CASSLAGGADSPLHF
CDR3nt: TGCGCCAGCAGCTTGGCCGGGGGGGCTGATTCACCCCTCCACTTT

v_gene: TRBV29-1
j_gene: TRBJ2-7
abundance: .
d_gene: TRBD2
CDR3aa: CSVAHHSVRGGSYEQYF
CDR3nt: TGCAGCGTAGCCCATCACTCAGTACGCGGGGGAAGCTACGAGCAGTACTTC

v_gene: TRBV6-1
j_gene: TRBJ2-5
abundance: .
d_gene: .
CDR3aa: CASREGQFWETQYF
CDR3nt: TGTGCCAGCCGCGAAGGGCAATTCTGGGAGACCCAGTACTTC

v_gene: TRBV7-2
j_gene: TRBJ2-1
abundance: .
d_gene: TRBD2
CDR3aa: CASSSLAGFNEQFF
CDR3nt: TGTGCCAGCAGTTCACTAGCGGGTTTCAATGAGCAGTTCTTC

v_gene: TRBV27
j_gene: TRBJ2-2
abundance: .
d_gene: .
CDR3aa: CASSSAPGELFF
CDR3nt: TGTGCCAGCAGTTCGGCCCCCGGGGAGCTGTTTTTT

v_gene: TRBV10-3
j_gene: TRBJ2-1
abundance: .
d_gene: .
CDR3aa: CAISDSGGLGATLF
CDR3nt: TGTGCCATCAGTGATTCAGGGGGACTAGGGGCCACTCTCTTC

v_gene: TRBV27
j_gene: TRBJ1-1
abundance: few
d_gene: .
CDR3aa: CASTAGGFGTEAFF
CDR3nt: TGTGCCAGCACCGCAGGAGGTTTTGGCACTGAAGCTTTCTTT

v_gene: TRBV13
j_gene: TRBJ1-2
abundance: .
d_gene: TRBD1
CDR3aa: CASREGQGVYGYTF
CDR3nt: TGTGCCAGCAGGGAAGGACAGGGGGTATATGGCTACACCTTC

v_gene: TRBV2
j_gene: TRBJ1-5
abundance: .
d_gene: TRBD1
CDR3aa: CANKTGSNQPQHF
CDR3nt: TGTGCCAACAAGACAGGGAGCAATCAGCCCCAGCATTTT

v_gene: TRBV28
j_gene: TRBJ2-3
abundance: .
d_gene: .
CDR3aa: CASSGWTLSTDTQYF
CDR3nt: TGTGCCAGCAGCGGTTGGACCCTTAGCACAGATACGCAGTATTTT

v_gene: TRBV7-8
j_gene: TRBJ2-7
abundance: .
d_gene: .
CDR3aa: CASSLLGSKTYEQYF
CDR3nt: TGTGCCAGCAGCCTTCTTGGCAGTAAAACCTACGAGCAGTACTTC

v_gene: TRBV5-1
j_gene: TRBJ2-5
abundance: .
d_gene: .
CDR3aa: CASSLETQYF
CDR3nt: TGCGCCAGCAGCTTGGAGACCCAGTACTTC

v_gene: TRBV5-1
j_gene: TRBJ2-7
abundance: .
d_gene: TRBD1
CDR3aa: CASSADRGVPYEQYF
CDR3nt: TGCGCCAGCAGCGCGGACAGGGGCGTCCCCTACGAGCAGTACTTC

v_gene: TRBV30
j_gene: TRBJ1-2
abundance: .
d_gene: .
CDR3aa: CAFTGFGYTF
CDR3nt: TGTGCCTTTACAGGGTTCGGCTACACCTTC

v_gene: TRBV6-5
j_gene: TRBJ2-1
abundance: few
d_gene: .
CDR3aa: CASSYSTSNEQFF
CDR3nt: TGTGCCAGCAGTTACTCGACTAGCAATGAGCAGTTCTTC

v_gene: TRBV27
j_gene: TRBJ2-7
abundance: .
d_gene: .
CDR3aa: CASSWASRYEQYF
CDR3nt: TGTGCCAGCAGTTGGGCTAGTAGGTACGAGCAGTACTTC

v_gene: TRBV5-6
j_gene: TRBJ2-7
abundance: .
d_gene: .
CDR3aa: CASSLAGDSYEQYF
CDR3nt: TGTGCCAGCAGCCTGGCCGGGGACTCCTACGAGCAGTACTTC

v_gene: TRBV19
j_gene: TRBJ2-7
abundance: .
d_gene: TRBD1
CDR3aa: CASNHGTGYEQYF
CDR3nt: TGTGCCAGTAACCACGGGACAGGCTACGAGCAGTACTTC

v_gene: TRBV5-6
j_gene: TRBJ2-7
abundance: .
d_gene: .
CDR3aa: CASSVAGSSYEQYF
CDR3nt: TGTGCCAGCAGCGTCGCGGGAAGCTCCTACGAGCAGTACTTC

v_gene: TRBV6-1
j_gene: TRBJ2-7
abundance: .
d_gene: TRBD2
CDR3aa: CASSEGPLAGGLSYEQYF
CDR3nt: TGTGCCAGCAGTGAAGGACCTCTAGCGGGAGGCCTCTCCTACGAGCAGTACTTC

v_gene: TRBV19
j_gene: TRBJ1-1
abundance: .
d_gene: TRBD1
CDR3aa: CASAPGQGEAFF
CDR3nt: TGTGCCAGCGCTCCCGGACAGGGGGAAGCTTTCTTT

v_gene: TRBV7-2
j_gene: TRBJ2-3
abundance: .
d_gene: TRBD2
CDR3aa: CASSLGLAVSSTDTQYF
CDR3nt: TGTGCCAGCAGCTTAGGCCTAGCGGTATCAAGCACAGATACGCAGTATTTT

v_gene: TRBV10-3
j_gene: TRBJ2-7
abundance: once
d_gene: .
CDR3aa: CAISEGGIPYEQYF
CDR3nt: TGTGCCATCAGTGAGGGTGGGATTCCCTACGAGCAGTACTTC

v_gene: TRBV27
j_gene: TRBJ2-3
abundance: .
d_gene: .
CDR3aa: CASSPGASSTDTQYF
CDR3nt: TGTGCCAGCAGCCCGGGGGCGTCTAGCACAGATACGCAGTATTTT